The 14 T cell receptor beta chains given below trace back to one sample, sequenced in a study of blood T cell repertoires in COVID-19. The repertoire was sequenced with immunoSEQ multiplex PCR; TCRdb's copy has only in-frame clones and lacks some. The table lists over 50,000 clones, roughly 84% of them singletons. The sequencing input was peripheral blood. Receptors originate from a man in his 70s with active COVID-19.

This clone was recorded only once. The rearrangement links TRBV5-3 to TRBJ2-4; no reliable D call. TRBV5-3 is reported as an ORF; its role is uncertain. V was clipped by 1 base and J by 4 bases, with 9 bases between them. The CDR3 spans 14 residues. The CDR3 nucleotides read TGTGCCAGAAGCTTGCACAGACGTAAAAACATTCAGTACTTC. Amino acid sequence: CARSLHRRKNIQYF.

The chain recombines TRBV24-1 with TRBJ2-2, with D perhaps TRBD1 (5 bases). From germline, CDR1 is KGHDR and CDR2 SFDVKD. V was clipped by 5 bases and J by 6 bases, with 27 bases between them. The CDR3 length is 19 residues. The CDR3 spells CATSGPLGPRGWGSGELFF. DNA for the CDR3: TGTGCCACCAGTGGTCCGCTGGGCCCAAGGGGATGGGGTTCCGGGGAGCTGTTTTTT.

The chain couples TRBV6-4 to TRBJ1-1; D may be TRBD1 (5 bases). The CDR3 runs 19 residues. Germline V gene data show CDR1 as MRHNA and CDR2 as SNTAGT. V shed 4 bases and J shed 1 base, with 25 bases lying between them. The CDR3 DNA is TGTGCCAGCAGTGGTCGTCAGTGGAGACAGTATAATAGGAACACTGAAGCTTTCTTT. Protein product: CASSGRQWRQYNRNTEAFF.

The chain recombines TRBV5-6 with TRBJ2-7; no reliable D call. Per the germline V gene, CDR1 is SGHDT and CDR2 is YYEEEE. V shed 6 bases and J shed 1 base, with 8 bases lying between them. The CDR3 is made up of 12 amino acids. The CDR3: CASTYMSYEQYF. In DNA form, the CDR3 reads TGTGCCAGCACCTATATGTCCTACGAGCAGTACTTC.

CDR3 sequence reads: CATSDTTGPAQPQHF. In DNA form, the CDR3 reads TGTGCCACCAGTGATACGACAGGGCCCGCTCAGCCCCAGCATTTT. The rearrangement joins TRBV24-1 to TRBJ1-5, with 7 nucleotides matching TRBD1. Germline assignment: CDR1 KGHDR and CDR2 SFDVKD. V lost 3 bases to trimming and J lost 6 bases; unmatched junction nucleotides: 7. This CDR3 contains 15 residues.

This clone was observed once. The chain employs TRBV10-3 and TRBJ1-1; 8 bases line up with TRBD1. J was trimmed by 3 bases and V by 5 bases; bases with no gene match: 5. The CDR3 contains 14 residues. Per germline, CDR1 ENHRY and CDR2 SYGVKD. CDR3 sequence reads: CAISTGQGHTEAFF. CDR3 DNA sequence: TGTGCCATCAGTACCGGACAGGGCCACACTGAAGCTTTCTTT.

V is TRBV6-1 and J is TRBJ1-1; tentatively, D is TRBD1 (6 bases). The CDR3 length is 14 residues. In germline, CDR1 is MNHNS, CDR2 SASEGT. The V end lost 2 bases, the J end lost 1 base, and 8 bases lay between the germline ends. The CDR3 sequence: CASSEQGPNTEAFF. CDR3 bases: TGTGCCAGCAGTGAACAGGGGCCGAACACTGAAGCTTTCTTT.

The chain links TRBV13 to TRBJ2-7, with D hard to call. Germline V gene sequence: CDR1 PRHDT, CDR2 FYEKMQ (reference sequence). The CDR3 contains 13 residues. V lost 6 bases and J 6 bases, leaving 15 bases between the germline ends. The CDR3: CASSFVSTSEQYF. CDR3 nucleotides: TGTGCCAGCAGTTTCGTTAGTACGTCCGAGCAGTACTTC.

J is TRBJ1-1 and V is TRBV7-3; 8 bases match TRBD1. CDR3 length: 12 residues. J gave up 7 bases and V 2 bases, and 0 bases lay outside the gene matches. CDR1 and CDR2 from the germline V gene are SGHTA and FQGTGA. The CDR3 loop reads CASSLGQGEAFF. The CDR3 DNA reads TGTGCCAGCAGCTTAGGACAGGGTGAAGCTTTCTTT.

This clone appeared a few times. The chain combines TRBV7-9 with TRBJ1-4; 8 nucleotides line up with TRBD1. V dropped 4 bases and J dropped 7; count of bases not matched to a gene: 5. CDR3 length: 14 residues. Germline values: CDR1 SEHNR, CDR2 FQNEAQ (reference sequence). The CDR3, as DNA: TGTGCCAGCAGCTCAGGACAGGGCTTTGAAAAACTGTTTTTT. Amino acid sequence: CASSSGQGFEKLFF.

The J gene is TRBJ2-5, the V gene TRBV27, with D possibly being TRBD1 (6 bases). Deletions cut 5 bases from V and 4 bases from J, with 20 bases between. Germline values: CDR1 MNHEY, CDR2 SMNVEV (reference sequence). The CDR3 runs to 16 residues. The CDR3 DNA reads TGTGCCAGCAGTACGCCCGGGGCAGGGGTTATAGAGACCCAGTACTTC. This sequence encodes CASSTPGAGVIETQYF.

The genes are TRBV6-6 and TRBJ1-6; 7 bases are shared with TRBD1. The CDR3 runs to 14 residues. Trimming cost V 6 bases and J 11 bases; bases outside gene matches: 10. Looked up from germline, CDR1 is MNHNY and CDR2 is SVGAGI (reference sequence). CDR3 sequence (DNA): TGTGCCAGCAGCTACGGACAGGTCGCTACACCCCTCCACTTT. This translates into CASSYGQVATPLHF.

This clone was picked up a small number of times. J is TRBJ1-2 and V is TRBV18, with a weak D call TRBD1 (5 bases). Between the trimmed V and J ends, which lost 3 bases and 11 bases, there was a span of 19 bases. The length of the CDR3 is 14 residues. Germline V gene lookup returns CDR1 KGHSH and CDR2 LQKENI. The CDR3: CASSPTGRGYLYTF. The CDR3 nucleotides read TGTGCCAGCTCACCCACCGGGAGGGGCTACCTATACACCTTC. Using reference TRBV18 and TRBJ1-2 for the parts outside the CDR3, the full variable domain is NAGVMQNPRHLVRRRGQEARLRCSPMKGHSHVYWYRQLPEEGLKFMVYLQKENIIDESGMPKERFSAEFPKEGPSILRIQQVVRGDSAAYFCASSPTGRGYLYTFGSGTRLTVV.

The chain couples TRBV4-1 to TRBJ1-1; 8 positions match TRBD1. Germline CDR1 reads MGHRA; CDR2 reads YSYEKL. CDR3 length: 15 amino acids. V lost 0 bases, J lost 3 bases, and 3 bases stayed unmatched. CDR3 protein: CASSQDTRGHTEAFF. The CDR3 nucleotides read TGCGCCAGCAGCCAAGATACCAGGGGGCACACTGAAGCTTTCTTT.